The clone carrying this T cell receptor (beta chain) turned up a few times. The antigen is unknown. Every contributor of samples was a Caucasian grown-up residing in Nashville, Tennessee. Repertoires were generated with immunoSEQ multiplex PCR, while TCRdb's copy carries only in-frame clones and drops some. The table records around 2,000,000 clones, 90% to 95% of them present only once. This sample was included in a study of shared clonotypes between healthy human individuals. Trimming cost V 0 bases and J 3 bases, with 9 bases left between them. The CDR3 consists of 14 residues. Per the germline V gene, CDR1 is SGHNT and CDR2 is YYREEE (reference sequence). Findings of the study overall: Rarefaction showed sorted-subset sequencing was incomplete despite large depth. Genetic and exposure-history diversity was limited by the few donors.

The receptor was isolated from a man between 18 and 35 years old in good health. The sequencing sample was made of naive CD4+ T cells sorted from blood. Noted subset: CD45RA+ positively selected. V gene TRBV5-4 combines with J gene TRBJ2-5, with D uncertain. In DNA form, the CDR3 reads TGTGCCAGCAGCTTGGAGGTTAACGAAGAGACCCAGTACTTC. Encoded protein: CASSLEVNEETQYF.